These 5 T cell receptor beta chains were sequenced from one sample in a study of shared clonotypes between healthy human individuals. Sequencing used immunoSEQ multiplex PCR; TCRdb keeps in-frame clones, though not all of them. The table has roughly 650,000 clones, 95% to 98% seen once. Sequenced input: naive CD4+ T cells sorted from blood. Subset reported: CD45RA+ positively selected. The receptors stem from a woman aged 25 to 45 in good health.

This chain links TRBV6-1 with TRBJ2-2, with D perhaps TRBD2 (6 bases). The CDR3 runs 15 residues. The germline V gene has CDR1 MNHNS and CDR2 SASEGT. V was shortened by 6 bases and J by 4 bases, with 15 bases between the two germline ends. The CDR3: CASSAGSRVTGELFF. CDR3 DNA: TGTGCCAGCAGCGCGGGATCCCGGGTCACCGGGGAGCTGTTTTTT.

The V and J genes are TRBV28 and TRBJ2-7, with 7 positions matching TRBD1. The trim removed 7 bases at V and 4 bases at J, leaving 10 bases unmatched. The CDR3 covers 14 residues. Germline CDR1 reads MDHEN; CDR2 reads SYDVKM. The CDR3 DNA reads as TGTGCCAGCACCTCTCCACAGGGGAAGTACGAGCAGTACTTC. It specifies CASTSPQGKYEQYF.

V usage is TRBV11-2 and J usage is TRBJ2-3, with D perhaps TRBD2 (5 bases). CDR1 and CDR2 from the germline V gene are SGHAT and FQNNGV. The CDR3 consists of 16 residues. Trimming left V 5 bases short and J 2 bases short, with 17 bases between. The CDR3 coding sequence is TGTGCCAGCAGCCCTCTTTCGAGGGAGAACACAGATACGCAGTATTTT. It is translated as CASSPLSRENTDTQYF.

V and J are TRBV7-2 and TRBJ2-3; 7 nucleotides align to TRBD2. Germline V gives CDR1 SGHTA, CDR2 FQGNSA. This CDR3 comprises 15 residues. V lost 5 bases to trimming and J lost 3 bases; unmatched junction nucleotides: 8. The DNA of the CDR3 is TGTGCCAGCAGCCGCGTGGGAGGGATAACAGATACGCAGTATTTT. It translates to CASSRVGGITDTQYF.

V usage is TRBV2 and J usage is TRBJ2-2, with D possibly being TRBD1 (6 bases). Germline-derived CDR1 and CDR2 are SNHLY and FYNNEI. Trimming took off 4 bases at V and 1 base at J, with 13 bases between the two ends. The CDR3 has 16 residues. This chain's CDR3 is CASSATGTKNTGELFF. The CDR3, as DNA: TGTGCCAGCAGTGCGACCGGGACAAAGAACACCGGGGAGCTGTTTTTT.